Each of the 3 T cell receptor beta chains below was sequenced from the same sample in a study of T cell responses to AZD1222 COVID-19 vaccine. This table comes from immunoSEQ multiplex PCR, and its TCRdb copy is limited to in-frame clones, with some not included. This repertoire shows 150,000 to 200,000 clones, 90% to 95% found once; its top ten account for under 6%. Specimen: peripheral blood, collected 28 days after the second AZD1222 dose. These receptors came from an adult who received the AZD1222 COVID-19 vaccine.

Here the CDR3 reads CASSYEDRRTGELFF. CDR3 sequence (DNA): TGTGCCAGCAGTTATGAGGACAGGAGGACCGGGGAGCTGTTTTTT. The chain recombines TRBV6-2 or TRBV6-3 with TRBJ2-2, with 7 bases that match TRBD1. Germline CDR1 MNHEY, CDR2 SVGEGT. The trim removed 3 bases at V and 5 bases at J, leaving 6 bases unmatched. The CDR3 contains 15 residues.

This chain joins TRBV29-1 and TRBJ2-5, with a possible D match to TRBD1 (5 bases). The CDR3 consists of 13 residues. V was cut by 7 bases and J by 0 bases, with 12 bases left in between. From germline, CDR1 is SQVTM and CDR2 ANQGSEA. CDR3 in DNA: TGCAGCGCTGACAGAGCGTACCAAGAGACCCAGTACTTC. Residues: CSADRAYQETQYF.

The chain carries TRBV4-3 and TRBJ2-3; D gene unclear. The CDR3 runs to 13 residues. V lost 2 bases, J lost 2 bases, and 5 bases lay in between. CDR1 is LGHNA and CDR2 is YSLEER in the germline V gene. The CDR3 loop reads CASSQSFTDTQYF. The CDR3 nucleotides are TGCGCCAGCAGCCAATCCTTCACAGATACGCAGTATTTT.